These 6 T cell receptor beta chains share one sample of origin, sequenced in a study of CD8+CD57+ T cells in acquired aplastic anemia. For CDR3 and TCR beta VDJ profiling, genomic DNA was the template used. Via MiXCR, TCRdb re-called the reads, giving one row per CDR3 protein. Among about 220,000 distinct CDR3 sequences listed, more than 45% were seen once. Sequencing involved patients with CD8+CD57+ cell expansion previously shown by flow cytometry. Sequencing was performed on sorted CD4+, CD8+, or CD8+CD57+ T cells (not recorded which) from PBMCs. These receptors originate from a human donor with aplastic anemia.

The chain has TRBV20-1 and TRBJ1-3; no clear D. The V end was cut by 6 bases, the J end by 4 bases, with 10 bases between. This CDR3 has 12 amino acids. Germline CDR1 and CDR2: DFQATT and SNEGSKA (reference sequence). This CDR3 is CSALTRGNTIYF. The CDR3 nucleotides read TGCAGTGCCCTCACAAGGGGAAACACCATATATTTT.

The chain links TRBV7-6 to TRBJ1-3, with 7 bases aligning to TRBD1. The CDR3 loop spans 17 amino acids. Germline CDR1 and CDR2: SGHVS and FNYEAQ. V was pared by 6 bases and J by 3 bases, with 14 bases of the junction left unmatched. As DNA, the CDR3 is TGTGCCAGCAGTCCAGACAGGGACACTGTGGGTGGAAACACCATATATTTT. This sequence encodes CASSPDRDTVGGNTIYF.

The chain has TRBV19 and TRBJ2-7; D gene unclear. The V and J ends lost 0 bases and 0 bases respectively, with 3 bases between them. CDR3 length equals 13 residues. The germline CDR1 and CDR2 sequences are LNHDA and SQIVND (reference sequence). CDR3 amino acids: CASSIEGSYEQYF. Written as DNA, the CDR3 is TGTGCCAGTAGTATAGAGGGCTCCTACGAGCAGTACTTC.

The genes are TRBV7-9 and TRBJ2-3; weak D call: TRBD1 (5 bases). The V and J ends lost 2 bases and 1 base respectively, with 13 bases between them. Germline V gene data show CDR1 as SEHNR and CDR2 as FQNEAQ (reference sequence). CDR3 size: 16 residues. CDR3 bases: TGTGCCAGCAGCTTACGTAAAGGGGTGGGCACAGATACGCAGTATTTT. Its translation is CASSLRKGVGTDTQYF. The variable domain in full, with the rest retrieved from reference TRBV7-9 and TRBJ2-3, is DTGVSQNPRHKITKRGQNVTFRCDPISEHNRLYWYRQTLGQGPEFLTYFQNEAQLEKSRLLSDRFSAERPKGSFSTLEIQRTEQGDSAMYLCASSLRKGVGTDTQYFGPGTRLTVL.

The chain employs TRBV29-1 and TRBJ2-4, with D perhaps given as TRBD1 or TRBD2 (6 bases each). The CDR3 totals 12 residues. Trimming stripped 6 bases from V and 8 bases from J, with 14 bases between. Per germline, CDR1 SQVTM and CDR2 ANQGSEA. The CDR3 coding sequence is TGCAGCGTCGCGGCGGAGGGGGACATTCAGTACTTC. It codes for CSVAAEGDIQYF.

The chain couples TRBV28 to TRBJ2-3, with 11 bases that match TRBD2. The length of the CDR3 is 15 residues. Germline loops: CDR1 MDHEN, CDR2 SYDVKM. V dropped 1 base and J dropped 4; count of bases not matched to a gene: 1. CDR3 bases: TGTGCCAGCAGTTTATATAGCGGGAGGGCAGATACGCAGTATTTT. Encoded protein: CASSLYSGRADTQYF.